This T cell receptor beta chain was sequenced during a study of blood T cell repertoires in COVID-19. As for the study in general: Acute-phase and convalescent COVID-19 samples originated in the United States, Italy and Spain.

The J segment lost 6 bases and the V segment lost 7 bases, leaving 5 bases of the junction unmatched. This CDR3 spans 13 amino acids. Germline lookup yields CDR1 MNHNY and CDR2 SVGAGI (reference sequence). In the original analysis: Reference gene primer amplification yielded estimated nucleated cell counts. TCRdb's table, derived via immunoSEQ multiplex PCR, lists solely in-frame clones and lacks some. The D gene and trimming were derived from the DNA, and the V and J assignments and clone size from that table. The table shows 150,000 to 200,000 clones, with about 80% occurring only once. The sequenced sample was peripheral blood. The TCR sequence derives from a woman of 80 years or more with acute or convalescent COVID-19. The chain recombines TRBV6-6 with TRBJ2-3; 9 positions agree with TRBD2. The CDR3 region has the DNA TGTGCCAGCAATGGCGGGAGGGCCGATACGCAGTATTTT. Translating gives CASNGGRADTQYF.